These 20 T cell receptor beta chains originate from one sample sequenced in a study of T cell repertoires in cytomegalovirus infection. MiXCR, applied by TCRdb to the reads, yields one record per CDR3 protein. In the table there are about 110,000 distinct CDR3 sequences, around 10% of which are singletons. The antigens of these receptors remain unknown. The sample comprised PBMCs, sequenced either directly or after in vitro stimulation (not recorded which). Receptors originate from a human donor in good health (CMV status not recorded). Some clones in this sample may be carry-over from other donors' samples.

In its sample, this clonotype was seen many times. The gene calls are TRBV4-2 and TRBJ2-7; D is perhaps TRBD2 (5 bases). CDR3 length: 11 residues. In germline, CDR1 is LGHNA, CDR2 YNFKEQ. Trimming shortened V by 4 bases and J by 12 bases, and 13 bases separated the two germline ends. CDR3 bases: TGTGCCAGCAGCCTTTTCGGGGAGACGTACTTC. Its translation is CASSLFGETYF.

This clonotype was seen repeatedly, ten times or more. The chain combines TRBV7-2 with TRBJ1-1; 8 positions match TRBD1. The V and J ends lost 2 bases and 5 bases, in that order; junction bases with no gene match: 4. Germline-derived CDR1 and CDR2 are SGHTA and FQGNSA. The CDR3 is made up of 14 amino acids. The CDR3 here is CASSLSRGRTEAFF. DNA for the CDR3: TGTGCCAGCAGCTTAAGCAGGGGGCGGACTGAAGCTTTCTTT.

The J gene is TRBJ2-2, the V gene TRBV20-1; D gene unclear. This CDR3 region has 15 residues. Trimming took off 0 bases at V and 1 base at J, with 9 bases between the two ends. The germline V gene has CDR1 DFQATT and CDR2 SNEGSKA (reference sequence). The CDR3 coding sequence is TGCAGTGCTAGAGATTTGCGTAGGAACACCGGGGAGCTGTTTTTT. Translation gives CSARDLRRNTGELFF.

V and J are TRBV12-3 or TRBV12-4 and TRBJ1-4, with 9 bases fitting TRBD1. The CDR3 has 16 residues. After removal of 7 bases from V and 7 bases from J, the junction contained 13 bases not matched to a gene. CDR3: CASTPTQGTGSEKLFF. Here the CDR3 DNA reads TGTGCCAGCACGCCAACCCAGGGGACAGGGAGTGAAAAACTGTTTTTT.

This clonotype was seen at least ten times. The chain couples TRBV27 to TRBJ1-1; D may be TRBD1 (5 bases). CDR1 is MNHEY and CDR2 is SMNVEV in the germline V gene (reference sequence). The CDR3 is 13 amino acids. Trimming removed 6 bases at V and 3 bases at J, with 11 bases between. The CDR3 coding sequence is TGTGCCAGCAGCCGGGGGGGTTACACTGAAGCTTTCTTT. Translation: CASSRGGYTEAFF.

The chain is built from TRBV7-6 and TRBJ1-4; D call uncertain. Trimming removed 4 bases at V and 4 bases at J, with 7 bases between. This CDR3 comprises 13 residues. CDR1 is SGHVS, CDR2 FNYEAQ, per germline. The CDR3, as DNA: TGTGCCAGCAGCTACAACAGTAATGAAAAACTGTTTTTT. Translation gives CASSYNSNEKLFF. The complete variable domain, with remaining parts taken from reference TRBV7-6 and TRBJ1-4, reads GAGVSQSPRYKVTKRGQDVALRCDPISGHVSLYWYRQALGQGPEFLTYFNYEAQQDKSGLPNDRFSAERPEGSISTLTIQRTEQRDSAMYRCASSYNSNEKLFFGSGTQLSVL.

This chain joins TRBV27 and TRBJ2-3; perhaps TRBD1 as D (5 bases). The CDR3 covers 16 residues. V was clipped by 3 bases and J by 4 bases, with 17 bases between them. CDR1 is MNHEY and CDR2 is SMNVEV in the germline V gene (reference sequence). CDR3 protein: CASSFDSPSPSDTQYF. The CDR3 bases are TGTGCCAGCAGTTTCGACAGCCCCTCCCCTTCAGATACGCAGTATTTT.

This clonotype showed up many times. The gene calls are TRBV4-1 and TRBJ2-5; D is possibly TRBD1 or TRBD2 (6 bases each). Per germline, CDR1 MGHRA and CDR2 YSYEKL. The CDR3 spans 15 residues. The germline V and J ends were trimmed by 1 base and 5 bases, with 14 bases remaining between them. CDR3 sequence: CASSQVGAGPETQYF. The DNA for the CDR3 is TGCGCCAGCAGCCAAGTGGGGGCGGGGCCCGAGACCCAGTACTTC.

With respect to this clonotype: This may stem from a read error, because a much larger clone lies one nucleotide away. V gene TRBV12-3 or TRBV12-4 combines with J gene TRBJ2-1; D unresolved. V lost 2 bases and J 7 bases, leaving 12 bases between the germline ends. CDR3 length equals 14 residues. This chain's CDR3 is CASSLRDGLNEQFF. The CDR3 region has the DNA TGTGCCAGCAGTTTAAGAGATGGCCTTAATGAGCAGTTCTTC.

Ten or more counts support this clonotype. The chain couples TRBV28 to TRBJ2-3; 9 bases are a match to TRBD2. The CDR3 is 15 residues long. The germline V gene encodes CDR1 MDHEN and CDR2 SYDVKM. Trimming cost V 6 bases and J 5 bases; bases outside gene matches: 9. The CDR3 protein is CASSRGTSKLDTQYF. CDR3 bases: TGTGCCAGCAGCCGTGGGACTAGCAAGTTAGATACGCAGTATTTT. Full variable domain (outside the CDR3, taken from reference TRBV28 and TRBJ2-3): DVKVTQSSRYLVKRTGEKVFLECVQDMDHENMFWYRQDPGLGLRLIYFSYDVKMKEKGDIPEGYSVSREKKERFSLILESASTNQTSMYLCASSRGTSKLDTQYFGPGTRLTVL.

To note about this clonotype: A clone one base away is much larger, so this may be a read error. This chain joins TRBV11-1 and TRBJ2-7; D remains unclear. The CDR3 extends over 13 amino acids. The germline V gene has CDR1 SGHAT and CDR2 FQDESV (reference sequence). The DNA of the CDR3 is TGTGCCAGCAGCTTAGCCTTGTCCTACGAGCAGAACTTC. Amino acid sequence: CASSLALSYEQNF. Complete variable domain (other parts from reference TRBV11-1 and TRBJ2-7): EAEVAQSPRYKITEKSQAVAFWCDPISGHATLYWYRQILGQGPELLVQFQDESVVDDSQLPKDRFSAERLKGVDSTLKIQPAELGDSAMYLCASSLALSYEQNFGPGTRLTVT.

This clonotype showed up just a few times. V is TRBV4-1 and J is TRBJ2-5, with D possibly being TRBD1 or TRBD2 (5 bases each). CDR1 is MGHRA, CDR2 YSYEKL, per germline. Trimming left V 3 bases short and J 5 bases short, with 16 bases between. This CDR3 comprises 15 residues. CDR3 sequence reads: CASSQGQGVVETQYF. DNA for the CDR3: TGCGCCAGCAGCCAGGGGCAGGGAGTCGTGGAGACCCAGTACTTC.

This clonotype was recorded many times. The V and J genes are TRBV12-3 or TRBV12-4 and TRBJ2-7; D unresolved. The CDR3 is made up of 11 amino acids. V lost 1 base and J 3 bases, leaving 1 base between the germline ends. The CDR3 reads CASSLGYEQYV. In DNA, the CDR3 is TGTGCCAGCAGTTTAGGCTACGAGCAGTACGTC.

This clonotype was observed many times. The chain recombines TRBV7-6 with TRBJ2-1; 7 nucleotides match TRBD2. Germline loops: CDR1 SGHVS, CDR2 FNYEAQ. Trimming at V came to 0 bases and at J to 1 base, leaving 9 bases not matched to a gene. The CDR3 sequence is 18 residues long. This CDR3 is CASSLARLAPLSYNEQFF. CDR3 bases: TGTGCCAGCAGCTTAGCCCGACTAGCTCCCCTTTCCTACAATGAGCAGTTCTTC.

This clonotype was seen at least ten times. The gene calls are TRBV7-9 and TRBJ1-2, with D unclear. The V end lost 6 bases, the J end lost 8 bases, and 22 bases lay between the germline ends. The CDR3 loop spans 15 amino acids. Germline V gene sequence: CDR1 SEHNR, CDR2 FQNEAQ (reference sequence). The CDR3 DNA follows: TGTGCCAGCAGATTAAACCCGGGTCCCTCGGAAGGCTACACCTTC. This gives the protein CASRLNPGPSEGYTF.

The chain couples TRBV4-1 to TRBJ1-6, with a weak D call TRBD1 (5 bases). The germline V gene has CDR1 MGHRA and CDR2 YSYEKL. This CDR3 spans 14 amino acids. V gave up 0 bases and J gave up 10 bases, with 10 bases separating them. The CDR3 loop is CASSQEQGASPLHF. The CDR3 DNA sequence: TGCGCCAGCAGCCAAGAGCAGGGAGCATCACCCCTCCACTTT.

This clonotype was seen repeatedly, ten times or more. The chain joins TRBV6-2 or TRBV6-3 to TRBJ2-1; D is possibly TRBD2 (6 bases). Germline V lookup: CDR1 MNHEY, CDR2 SVGEGT. The CDR3 has 15 amino acids. V lost 4 bases and J lost 2, with 12 bases in between. CDR3 loop: CASSSRERPYNEQFF. In DNA form, the CDR3 reads TGTGCCAGCAGTTCTCGGGAGCGTCCCTACAATGAGCAGTTCTTC.

The chain links TRBV4-3 to TRBJ2-6; tentatively, D is TRBD1 (6 bases). The CDR3 runs to 19 residues. Germline CDR1 LGHNA, CDR2 YSLEER. V lost 0 bases, J lost 1 base, and 16 bases lay in between. The CDR3 spells CASSQDTLNRASGANVLTF. Here the CDR3 DNA reads TGCGCCAGCAGCCAAGATACTTTAAACAGGGCGTCTGGGGCCAACGTCCTGACTTTC.

The genes are TRBV4-1 and TRBJ2-6; D is ambiguous. Trimming left V 1 base short and J 1 base short, with 2 bases between. The CDR3 consists of 14 residues. Germline V gene lookup returns CDR1 MGHRA and CDR2 YSYEKL. The CDR3 DNA reads TGCGCCAGCAGCCAAGTGTCTGGGGCCAACGTCCTGACTTTC. Its translation is CASSQVSGANVLTF.

In this sample, this clonotype turned up a few times. The CDR3 here is CASSYGRNSYEQYF. CDR3 DNA: TGTGCCAGCAGTTATGGACGGAACTCCTACGAGCAGTACTTC. This sequence joins TRBV28 and TRBJ2-7, with D unclear. V was shortened by 4 bases and J by 0 bases, with 10 bases between the two germline ends. CDR1 is MDHEN, CDR2 SYDVKM, per germline. The CDR3 spans 14 residues.